What follows are 11 T cell receptor beta chains derived from one specimen sequenced in a study of cytotoxic CD8 clonotypes in ibrutinib-treated CLL. Data came from immunoSEQ multiplex PCR; TCRdb stores just in-frame clones and leaves some out. This table has some 8,900 clones, roughly 71% appearing once. The material sequenced was PBMCs, taken before ibrutinib treatment. The source of these receptors is a human donor with chronic lymphocytic leukemia.

This clone is deemed medium-sized (0.01 to 0.1%). The chain recombines TRBV27 with TRBJ1-2; TRBD1 might be the D (6 bases). V was shortened by 3 bases and J by 4 bases, with 15 bases between the two germline ends. The CDR3 sequence is 15 residues long. Per the germline V gene, CDR1 is MNHEY and CDR2 is SMNVEV (reference sequence). This chain's CDR3 is CASSFKASGAYGYTF. The CDR3 DNA is TGTGCCAGCAGTTTTAAGGCATCGGGGGCCTATGGCTACACCTTC.

This clone is categorized as medium-sized. V usage is TRBV7-3 and J usage is TRBJ2-7; D tentatively fits TRBD1 or TRBD2 (5 bases each). Germline V gene sequence: CDR1 SGHTA, CDR2 FQGTGA. The CDR3 runs 13 residues. V lost 4 bases and J lost 5, with 12 bases in between. The CDR3 is CASSSGTVHEQYF. CDR3 nucleotides: TGTGCCAGCAGCTCCGGGACGGTCCACGAGCAGTACTTC.

The chain uses TRBV7-8 and TRBJ2-5, with D uncertain. The V end was cut by 0 bases, the J end by 0 bases, with 8 bases between. Per germline, CDR1 SGHVS and CDR2 FQNEAQ. The CDR3 is 15 amino acids. The CDR3 region is CASSLAREYQETQYF. In DNA, the CDR3 is TGTGCCAGCAGCTTAGCAAGAGAGTACCAAGAGACCCAGTACTTC.

Sample share makes this clone large. The chain uses TRBV5-4 and TRBJ2-6; 7 nucleotides align to TRBD1. The V and J ends lost 6 bases and 0 bases, in that order; junction bases with no gene match: 6. Germline V gene sequence: CDR1 SGHNT, CDR2 YYREEE (reference sequence). CDR3 length: 16 amino acids. The CDR3 coding sequence is TGTGCCAGCAATACGGGACAGCCCTCTGGGGCCAACGTCCTGACTTTC. It encodes CASNTGQPSGANVLTF.

The V and J genes are TRBV10-3 and TRBJ1-2; maybe TRBD1 (5 bases). This CDR3 has 15 amino acids. Germline V gene sequence: CDR1 ENHRY, CDR2 SYGVKD. Trimming removed 3 bases from V and 4 bases from J, with 15 bases in between. CDR3 DNA: TGTGCCATCAGTGACGGACTCAAGCAGGGCTATGGCTACACCTTC. It specifies CAISDGLKQGYGYTF.

This clone was seen more than once but under ten times. The chain uses TRBV18 and TRBJ1-6, with TRBD1 as a possible D gene (5 bases). The V gene lost 2 bases and the J gene lost 7 bases, with 15 bases spanning the gap. CDR1 is KGHSH and CDR2 is LQKENI in the germline V gene. This CDR3 comprises 16 residues. DNA for the CDR3: TGTGCCAGCTCACCATCAGGAAGGGGACGAAATTCACCCCTCCACTTT. Protein product: CASSPSGRGRNSPLHF.

J is TRBJ2-7 and V is TRBV5-1; 7 nucleotides agree with TRBD1. The V gene end was trimmed by 3 bases and the J gene end by 5 bases; junction bases not matched to a gene: 8. From germline, CDR1 is SGHRS and CDR2 YFSETQ. The CDR3 is 14 residues long. CDR3 sequence: CASSSRDRRDEQYF. CDR3 coding DNA: TGCGCCAGCAGCTCCCGGGACAGACGGGACGAGCAGTACTTC.

The V call is TRBV7-2, the J call TRBJ2-1; 11 positions match TRBD1. V shed 0 bases and J 9 bases; nucleotides not matched to a gene: 10. There are 17 residues in the CDR3. CDR1 and CDR2 (germline): SGHTA, FQGNSA. The CDR3 is CASSLAHRTGGGGEQFF. CDR3 coding DNA: TGTGCCAGCAGCTTAGCGCATAGGACAGGGGGCGGAGGTGAGCAGTTCTTC.

Of note for this clone: Germline is not matched at one junction end, which may reflect a read error. The rearrangement links TRBV6-1 to TRBJ2-2; D assignment may be TRBD1 or TRBD2 (5 bases each). The CDR3 loop spans 16 amino acids. Germline V gives CDR1 MNHNS, CDR2 SASEGT. This CDR3 is CASSQAPLLGAGELFF. The CDR3 DNA reads as TGTGCCAGCAGTCAAGCTCCATTACTGGGGGCCGGGGAGCTGTTTTTT.

CDR3 region: CASSIREGNQPQHF. The CDR3 DNA reads as TGTGCCAGCAGCATTAGGGAGGGCAATCAGCCCCAGCATTTT. The rearrangement links TRBV6-1 to TRBJ1-5, with unresolved D. Germline CDR1 reads MNHNS; CDR2 reads SASEGT. Trimming shortened V by 6 bases and J by 2 bases, and 11 bases separated the two germline ends. This CDR3 is built from 14 residues.

This clone was recorded only once. The chain recombines TRBV7-9 with TRBJ1-1; 9 nucleotides line up with TRBD1. The CDR3 is made up of 15 amino acids. V shed 5 bases and J 0 bases; nucleotides not matched to a gene: 4. The germline V gene encodes CDR1 SEHNR and CDR2 FQNEAQ (reference sequence). The CDR3 reads CASSTGTGMNTEAFF. As DNA, the CDR3 is TGTGCCAGCAGCACTGGGACAGGGATGAACACTGAAGCTTTCTTT.